Each of the 13 T cell receptor beta chains below was sequenced from the same sample in a study of blood T cell repertoires in COVID-19. Assay: immunoSEQ multiplex PCR; the TCRdb copy retains only in-frame clones and omits some. Of 150,000 to 200,000 clones in the sample, approximately 85% were seen once. The source material was peripheral blood. These receptor sequences come from an elderly man with COVID-19, enrolled during active disease.

This CDR3 reads CASRSDILHQETQYF. CDR3 in DNA: TGTGCCAGCAGGTCCGACATCCTCCACCAAGAGACCCAGTACTTC. The chain combines TRBV6-5 with TRBJ2-5, with D uncertain. The CDR3 extends over 15 amino acids. The germline V gene encodes CDR1 MNHEY and CDR2 SVGAGI. Trimming took 6 bases from V and 0 from J, leaving 14 bases between them.

The chain combines TRBV28 with TRBJ2-2; D possibly corresponds to TRBD1 (5 bases). CDR3 size: 15 residues. V was cut by 5 bases and J by 1 base, with 11 bases left in between. Looked up from germline, CDR1 is MDHEN and CDR2 is SYDVKM. The CDR3 here is CASSTLQGNTGELFF. The DNA of the CDR3 is TGTGCCAGCAGTACCCTCCAGGGGAACACCGGGGAGCTGTTTTTT.

This clone was recorded a few times. This chain connects TRBV5-1 to TRBJ2-5, with 14 bases that match TRBD2. This CDR3 is built from 16 residues. CDR1 SGHRS and CDR2 YFSETQ come from the germline V gene. J lost 2 bases, V lost 4 bases, and 4 bases had no gene match. CDR3 loop: CASSDGTSGGQETQYF. CDR3 in DNA: TGCGCCAGCAGCGATGGGACTAGCGGGGGACAAGAGACCCAGTACTTC.

The chain couples TRBV5-4 to TRBJ1-2, with 7 bases matching TRBD1. Per germline, CDR1 SGHNT and CDR2 YYREEE (reference sequence). V was clipped by 4 bases and J by 7 bases; unmatched bases: 22. The CDR3 extends over 18 amino acids. CDR3 DNA sequence: TGTGCCAGCAGCCCACACCCCTCCTCGACAGGGCTTCAGTCTGGCTACACCTTC. Translation gives CASSPHPSSTGLQSGYTF.

The V and J genes are TRBV5-1 and TRBJ1-4, with 8 bases lining up with TRBD1. Germline CDR1 is SGHRS and CDR2 is YFSETQ. J was trimmed by 8 bases and V by 0 bases; bases with no gene match: 6. The CDR3 is made up of 15 amino acids. The CDR3 is CASSLVGQGGEKLFF. The CDR3 region has the DNA TGCGCCAGCAGCTTGGTTGGACAGGGCGGAGAAAAACTGTTTTTT.

This rearrangement joins TRBV19 to TRBJ1-3, with D unresolved. The ends were cut back, 5 bases at V and 4 bases at J, with 9 bases in the middle. CDR3 length: 13 residues. Germline V gene data show CDR1 as LNHDA and CDR2 as SQIVND (reference sequence). CDR3 in amino acids: CASSRGGGNTIYF. In nucleotides, the CDR3 is TGTGCCAGTAGTCGGGGTGGAGGAAACACCATATATTTT.

The rearrangement uses TRBV5-1 and TRBJ1-3, with 8 bases fitting TRBD1. The CDR3 runs 15 residues. Germline V lookup: CDR1 SGHRS, CDR2 YFSETQ. Trimming removed 2 bases from V and 4 bases from J; junction bases left unmatched: 5. The CDR3, as DNA: TGCGCCAGCAGCTTTCAGGGGGCAAGAGGAAACACCATATATTTT. Its translation: CASSFQGARGNTIYF.

This clone came up a few times. This chain uses TRBV11-3 with TRBJ1-1; 9 bases fit TRBD1. Germline lookup yields CDR1 SGHNT and CDR2 YENEEA. V was pared by 3 bases and J by 6 bases, with 8 bases of the junction left unmatched. The CDR3 contains 15 residues. CDR3 sequence reads: CASSFPRDRAAEAFF. The CDR3 DNA reads TGTGCCAGCAGCTTCCCCCGGGACAGGGCCGCTGAAGCTTTCTTT. Full variable domain (remainder filled in from reference TRBV11-3 and TRBJ1-1): EAGVVQSPRYKIIEKKQPVAFWCNPISGHNTLYWYLQNLGQGPELLIRYENEEAVDDSQLPKDRFSAERLKGVDSTLKIQPAELGDSAVYLCASSFPRDRAAEAFFGQGTRLTVV.

In this sample, this clone turned up once. V gene TRBV6-1 combines with J gene TRBJ2-7; 7 bases match TRBD1. The CDR3 has 15 amino acids. Losses at the gene ends were 5 bases for V and 0 bases for J; bases not matched to a gene: 7. The germline V gene has CDR1 MNHNS and CDR2 SASEGT. CDR3 nucleotides: TGTGCCAGCAGTTCCCCTACAGGGGTCTCCTACGAGCAGTACTTC. This codes for CASSSPTGVSYEQYF.

The CDR3 region has the DNA TGTGCCAGCAGCCCCCCAACTCCCGGCACTGAAGCTTTCTTT. It encodes CASSPPTPGTEAFF. The chain employs TRBV5-4 and TRBJ1-1; D not resolved. This CDR3 is built from 14 residues. The germline CDR1 and CDR2 sequences are SGHNT and YYREEE (reference sequence). Trimming took off 4 bases at V and 4 bases at J, with 14 bases between the two ends.

In this sample, this clone turned up a few times. The J gene is TRBJ1-6, the V gene TRBV2; no clear D. The V end was cut by 7 bases, the J end by 7 bases, with 11 bases between. Germline values: CDR1 SNHLY, CDR2 FYNNEI. The CDR3 totals 13 residues. CDR3 DNA sequence: TGTGCCAGCAAATGGGGAGACAATTCACCCCTCCACTTT. Its protein product is CASKWGDNSPLHF.

CDR3 in amino acids: CSVRTGNQPQHF. In nucleotides, the CDR3 is TGCAGCGTTAGGACAGGCAATCAGCCCCAGCATTTT. The V gene is TRBV29-1, the J gene TRBJ1-5; tentatively, D is TRBD1 (6 bases). Germline V lookup: CDR1 SQVTM, CDR2 ANQGSEA. The CDR3 totals 12 residues. V dropped 5 bases and J dropped 2 bases, with 7 bases sitting between them.

This sequence joins TRBV20-1 and TRBJ1-3; D gene uncertain. CDR1 is DFQATT, CDR2 SNEGSKA, per germline (reference sequence). The germline V and J ends were trimmed by 3 bases and 4 bases, with 13 bases remaining between them. The CDR3 is made up of 14 amino acids. The CDR3, as DNA: TGCAGTGCTAGTCGGAGCCAGCTAGGAAACACCATATATTTT. This codes for CSASRSQLGNTIYF.